The 26 T cell receptor beta chains in this list originate from one sample, sequenced in a study of blood T cell repertoires in COVID-19. Data came from immunoSEQ multiplex PCR; TCRdb stores just in-frame clones and leaves some out. The profile shows almost 500,000 clones, around nine tenths of them singletons. The specimen sequenced was PBMCs or T cells enriched from blood (not recorded which). Receptors originate from an older woman who had recovered from COVID-19.

This chain uses TRBV7-9 with TRBJ2-2; unclear D gene. The CDR3 covers 12 residues. V was cut by 4 bases and J by 6 bases, with 6 bases left in between. CDR1 is SEHNR, CDR2 FQNEAQ, per germline (reference sequence). The CDR3 bases are TGTGCCAGCAGCTCCTACCCCGGGGAGCTGTTTTTT. This gives the protein CASSSYPGELFF.

In DNA form, the CDR3 reads TGTGCCAGCAGCAAAGACGGGACACAATACAATCAGCCCCAGCATTTT. Translated: CASSKDGTQYNQPQHF. This chain connects TRBV21-1 to TRBJ1-5; the table's D call of TRBD1 was not tested on the DNA. TRBV21-1 is termed a pseudogene. The CDR3 is made up of 16 amino acids.

This clone was observed a single time. This chain links TRBV4-1 with TRBJ1-6, with D possibly being TRBD1 (6 bases). V lost 0 bases, J lost 5 bases, and 17 bases lay in between. The CDR3 has 18 amino acids. The germline gives CDR1 MGHRA, CDR2 YSYEKL. The CDR3 sequence: CASSQDHIQDSNNSPLHF. The CDR3 DNA sequence: TGCGCCAGCAGCCAAGACCATATCCAGGACAGTAATAATTCACCCCTCCACTTT.

The chain carries TRBV2 and TRBJ2-1, with 10 bases matching TRBD2. The germline CDR1 and CDR2 sequences are SNHLY and FYNNEI. The CDR3 spans 16 residues. With 5 bases clipped from V and 9 bases from J, the junction kept 13 bases outside the gene matches. The CDR3 sequence: CASSYTGTSDLGEQFF. CDR3 nucleotide sequence: TGTGCCAGCAGTTACACCGGGACTAGCGACCTCGGTGAGCAGTTCTTC. The full variable domain, completed using reference TRBV2 and TRBJ2-1, is EPEVTQTPSHQVTQMGQEVILRCVPISNHLYFYWYRQILGQKVEFLVSFYNNEISEKSEIFDDQFSVERPDGSNFTLKIRSTKLEDSAMYFCASSYTGTSDLGEQFFGPGTRLTVL.

The chain is built from TRBV27 and TRBJ1-1, with a tentative D call TRBD1 (6 bases). Trimming took 3 bases from V and 14 from J, leaving 19 bases between them. The CDR3 runs 13 residues. CDR1 and CDR2 (germline): MNHEY, SMNVEV (reference sequence). CDR3 DNA: TGTGCCAGCAGTTTTGACAGGAGCCGCCGATGGTTCTTT. Residues: CASSFDRSRRWFF.

The V gene is TRBV24-1, the J gene TRBJ1-6; no clear D gene. The CDR3 is 15 amino acids. Germline V CDR1 and CDR2: KGHDR, SFDVKD. V lost 9 bases, J lost 2 bases, and 13 bases lay in between. In nucleotides, the CDR3 is TGTGCCACCGCGAACTACTCCCCCTATAATTCACCCCTCCACTTT. This gives the protein CATANYSPYNSPLHF.

This sequence joins TRBV2 and TRBJ1-1; 7 bases map to TRBD1. Germline V gene lookup returns CDR1 SNHLY and CDR2 FYNNEI. Germline trimming cut 6 bases from V and 0 bases from J; bases unmatched to any gene: 4. The CDR3 covers 14 residues. In DNA, the CDR3 is TGTGCCAGCAGGCGGACAGGCATGAACACTGAAGCTTTCTTT. It is translated as CASRRTGMNTEAFF.

This rearrangement joins TRBV3-1 (or the pseudogene TRBV3-2) to TRBJ2-6; 9 positions agree with TRBD1. Looked up from germline, CDR1 is LGHDT and CDR2 is YNNKEL (reference sequence). V trimming: 11 bases; J trimming: 10 bases; junction bases outside the gene matches: 6. This CDR3 contains 12 residues. Here the CDR3 reads CAGGTGQNVLTF. The CDR3 coding sequence is TGTGCCGGAGGGACAGGGCAGAACGTCCTGACTTTC.

This clone came up a few times. This sequence joins TRBV9 and TRBJ2-2; 10 bases map to TRBD1. Trimming cost V 0 bases and J 0 bases; bases outside gene matches: 2. The CDR3 is 17 amino acids. From germline, CDR1 is SGDLS and CDR2 YYNGEE. CDR3 nucleotide sequence: TGTGCCAGCAGCGTAGGAGGACAGGGGGCGAACACCGGGGAGCTGTTTTTT. Its translation is CASSVGGQGANTGELFF.

This clone was seen just once. The J gene is TRBJ2-3, the V gene TRBV30; D possibly corresponds to TRBD2 (5 bases). This CDR3 spans 13 amino acids. Trimming shortened V by 7 bases and J by 6 bases, and 17 bases separated the two germline ends. The germline CDR1 and CDR2 sequences are GTSNPN and SVGIG (reference sequence). The CDR3, as DNA: TGTGCCTCCATCCGGGGATCGCCGGATACGCAGTATTTT. Its translation: CASIRGSPDTQYF. The complete variable domain, with remaining parts taken from reference TRBV30 and TRBJ2-3, reads SQTIHQWPATLVQPVGSPLSLECTVEGTSNPNLYWYRQAAGRGLQLLFYSVGIGQISSEVPQNLSASRPQDRQFILSSKKLLLSDSGFYLCASIRGSPDTQYFGPGTRLTVL.

V is TRBV24-1 and J is TRBJ2-3; D remains unclear. In germline, CDR1 is KGHDR, CDR2 SFDVKD. This CDR3 region has 14 residues. V lost 9 bases and J 0 bases, leaving 12 bases between the germline ends. The CDR3 spells CATALSVSTDTQYF. CDR3 bases: TGTGCCACCGCGCTATCCGTAAGCACAGATACGCAGTATTTT.

This clone was counted a single time. V is TRBV3-1 (or the pseudogene TRBV3-2) and J is TRBJ1-2; TRBD1 might be the D (5 bases). Trimming took 5 bases from V and 5 from J, leaving 9 bases between them. The CDR3 loop spans 12 amino acids. Germline assignment: CDR1 LGHDT and CDR2 YNNKEL (reference sequence). This chain's CDR3 is CASSGDSYGYTF. The CDR3 coding sequence is TGTGCCAGCAGCGGGGACTCATATGGCTACACCTTC.

The chain combines TRBV4-1 with TRBJ1-2; D remains ambiguous. This CDR3 comprises 13 residues. From germline, CDR1 is MGHRA and CDR2 YSYEKL. Trimming stripped 1 base from V and 8 bases from J, with 11 bases between. CDR3 amino acids: CASSQVALRGYTF. CDR3 in DNA: TGCGCCAGCAGCCAAGTCGCACTACGGGGCTACACCTTC.

The J gene is TRBJ2-2, the V gene TRBV5-1; the D gene is possibly TRBD2 (5 bases). Trimming shortened V by 0 bases and J by 6 bases, and 12 bases separated the two germline ends. CDR3 length: 15 residues. Germline V CDR1 and CDR2: SGHRS, YFSETQ. CDR3 sequence (DNA): TGCGCCAGCAGCTTGGGAATTGTGGAGGCCGGGGAGCTGTTTTTT. It specifies CASSLGIVEAGELFF.

The chain carries TRBV5-4 and TRBJ2-7, with TRBD2 identical over 13 bases. Germline values: CDR1 SGHNT, CDR2 YYREEE (reference sequence). V shed 7 bases, J shed 5 bases, and the junction held 15 bases outside the gene matches. The CDR3 totals 17 residues. As DNA, the CDR3 is TGTGCCAGCTCCTCCGGCTCGACTAGCGGGGGGTGGAACGAGCAGTACTTC. Residues: CASSSGSTSGGWNEQYF.

This clone was observed a single time. The V call is TRBV24-1, the J call TRBJ2-5; 8 bases agree with TRBD2. V gave up 5 bases and J gave up 4 bases; unmatched junction bases: 5. CDR1 is KGHDR, CDR2 SFDVKD, per germline. CDR3 length equals 14 residues. CDR3 protein: CATSASGGTETQYF. The CDR3 DNA reads TGTGCCACCAGTGCCTCGGGGGGGACAGAGACCCAGTACTTC.

This chain connects TRBV5-5 to TRBJ2-1; 9 positions agree with TRBD2. The CDR3 spans 15 residues. V lost 1 base to trimming and J lost 7 bases; unmatched junction nucleotides: 6. Germline V gives CDR1 SGHKS, CDR2 YYEKEE (reference sequence). The CDR3 coding sequence is TGTGCCAGCAGCTTGTCTAGCGGGGCCGGGAATGAGCAGTTCTTC. Translated, it gives CASSLSSGAGNEQFF.

In its sample, this clone was seen a few times. The chain combines TRBV4-1 with TRBJ2-7; D possibly corresponds to TRBD1 (6 bases). CDR3 length equals 15 residues. CDR1 is MGHRA and CDR2 is YSYEKL in the germline V gene. With 4 bases removed from V and 4 bases from J, the gap between germline ends came to 17 bases. CDR3 in DNA: TGCGCCAGCAGCCCCGTCCCCCCTGGACAGTACGAGCAGTACTTC. It is translated as CASSPVPPGQYEQYF.

The rearrangement uses TRBV24-1 and TRBJ1-1, with 9 bases matching TRBD1. The CDR3 has 15 residues. With 4 bases clipped from V and 5 bases from J, the junction kept 7 bases outside the gene matches. Germline loops: CDR1 KGHDR, CDR2 SFDVKD. The CDR3 region is CATSDPRQGGTEAFF. CDR3 DNA: TGTGCCACCAGTGACCCCAGACAGGGGGGGACTGAAGCTTTCTTT.

This rearrangement joins TRBV11-3 to TRBJ2-7; 8 bases map to TRBD1. Germline lookup yields CDR1 SGHNT and CDR2 YENEEA. V lost 8 bases to trimming and J lost 0 bases; unmatched junction nucleotides: 21. This CDR3 is 19 amino acids long. CDR3 sequence reads: CASPSQGGQDPWSSYEQYV. CDR3 nucleotide sequence: TGTGCCAGCCCCTCGCAGGGGGGACAGGACCCTTGGAGCTCCTACGAGCAGTACGTC.

The chain is built from TRBV5-1 and TRBJ2-5, with 8 bases fitting TRBD1. The J segment lost 5 bases and the V segment lost 2 bases, leaving 11 bases of the junction unmatched. From germline, CDR1 is SGHRS and CDR2 YFSETQ. The CDR3 length is 16 residues. CDR3 in DNA: TGCGCCAGCAGCTTACCCTCCGGGACAGGTGGGGAGACCCAGTACTTC. The encoded protein is CASSLPSGTGGETQYF.

The rearrangement joins TRBV4-1 to TRBJ2-2, with 10 bases fitting TRBD2. V shed 0 bases, J shed 3 bases, and the junction held 13 bases outside the gene matches. CDR3 length: 20 residues. Germline V gene data show CDR1 as MGHRA and CDR2 as YSYEKL. CDR3: CASSQEWQRGGRWDTGELFF. Written as DNA, the CDR3 is TGCGCCAGCAGCCAAGAATGGCAGCGGGGGGGCCGATGGGACACCGGGGAGCTGTTTTTT.

This chain connects TRBV5-6 to TRBJ2-7; tentatively, D is TRBD2 (6 bases). Deletions cut 4 bases from V and 3 bases from J, with 17 bases between. CDR1 SGHDT and CDR2 YYEEEE come from the germline V gene. The CDR3 contains 15 residues. This CDR3 reads CASSHSVDGGYEQYF. As DNA, the CDR3 is TGTGCCAGCAGCCACTCAGTCGACGGGGGCTACGAGCAGTACTTC.

The chain carries TRBV10-3 and TRBJ1-1; 7 nucleotides match TRBD1. Trimming removed 6 bases from V and 7 bases from J; junction bases left unmatched: 11. The CDR3 is 14 residues long. The germline V gene has CDR1 ENHRY and CDR2 SYGVKD. The CDR3 DNA reads as TGTGCCATCAGCCAGACAGGGCGGTGGAATGAAGCTTTCTTT. It encodes CAISQTGRWNEAFF.

The chain uses TRBV29-1 and TRBJ1-4, with D possibly matching TRBD1 (6 bases). CDR3 size: 14 residues. Trimming took off 4 bases at V and 3 bases at J, with 12 bases between the two ends. Germline V gene data show CDR1 as SQVTM and CDR2 as ANQGSEA. The DNA of the CDR3 is TGCAGCGTTGGAGGGGGTGTATCTAATGAAAAACTGTTTTTT. Protein sequence: CSVGGGVSNEKLFF.

The chain joins TRBV9 to TRBJ1-5; D gene ambiguous. Germline-derived CDR1 and CDR2 are SGDLS and YYNGEE. Trimming removed 0 bases from V and 7 bases from J, with 14 bases in between. This CDR3 spans 15 amino acids. CDR3 in amino acids: CASSVASARRQPQHF. CDR3 coding DNA: TGTGCCAGCAGCGTAGCTTCGGCAAGGAGACAGCCCCAGCATTTT.